This T cell receptor (beta chain) was obtained from a study of molecular identifiers for immune sequencing clone quantification. Whole-study results and caveats: It was shown that clones above 20 RNA copies held over 97% of effector molecules, but under 1% in naive cells.

One entry per CDR3 protein, called by TCRdb with MiXCR from the PCR reads. The table includes tens of thousands of distinct CDR3 sequences, 15% to 20% detected once. From around 18,000 to 910,000 sorted cells, naive CD8 libraries were generated with 10%, 30% or 50% RNA. Sorted naive CD8 T cells were those defined as CD8+CD4-CCR7+CD45RA+. Germline V gene sequence: CDR1 SEHNR, CDR2 FQNEAQ (reference sequence). The CDR3 contains 14 residues. Note on this clonotype: The antigen is unknown. A single base separates this from a much larger clone, so it may be a read error.

The TCR comes from a human donor in good health. Some libraries in this study had Jurkat cell RNA spiked in. The rearrangement links TRBV7-9 to TRBJ2-7, with 8 positions matching TRBD1. The material sequenced was naive CD8+ T cells from blood, with Jurkat cell RNA spiked in. Subset meaning: FACS-sorted CD8+CD4-CCR7+CD45RA+ naive T cells. CDR3 DNA: TGTGCCAGCAGCTTAGGGCAGGGGGCGGATGAGCGGTACTTC. It encodes CASSLGQGADERYF.